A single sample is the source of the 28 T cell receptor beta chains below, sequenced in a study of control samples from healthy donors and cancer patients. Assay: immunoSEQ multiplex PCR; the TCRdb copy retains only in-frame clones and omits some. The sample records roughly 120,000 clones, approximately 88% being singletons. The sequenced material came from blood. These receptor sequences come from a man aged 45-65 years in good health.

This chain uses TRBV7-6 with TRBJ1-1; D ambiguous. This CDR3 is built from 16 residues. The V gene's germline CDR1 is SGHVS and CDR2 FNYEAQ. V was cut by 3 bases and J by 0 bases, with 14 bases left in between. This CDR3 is CASSLGKGFMNTEAFF. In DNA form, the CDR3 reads TGTGCCAGCAGCTTGGGTAAGGGCTTTATGAACACTGAAGCTTTCTTT.

The CDR3 reads CAWSALKETQYF. CDR3 DNA sequence: TGTGCCTGGAGTGCGCTTAAAGAGACCCAGTACTTC. V usage is TRBV30 and J usage is TRBJ2-5; unclear D gene. Germline values: CDR1 GTSNPN, CDR2 SVGIG (reference sequence). V was cut by 1 base and J by 3 bases, with 6 bases left in between. The CDR3 runs to 12 residues.

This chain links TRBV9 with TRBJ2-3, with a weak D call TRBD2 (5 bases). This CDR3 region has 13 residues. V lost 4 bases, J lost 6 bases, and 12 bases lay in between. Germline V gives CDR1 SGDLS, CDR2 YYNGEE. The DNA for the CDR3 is TGTGCCAGCAGCTCAGAGGGATTCGATACGCAGTATTTT. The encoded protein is CASSSEGFDTQYF. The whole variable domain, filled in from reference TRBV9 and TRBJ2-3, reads DSGVTQTPKHLITATGQRVTLRCSPRSGDLSVYWYQQSLDQGLQFLIQYYNGEERAKGNILERFSAQQFPDLHSELNLSSLELGDSALYFCASSSEGFDTQYFGPGTRLTVL.

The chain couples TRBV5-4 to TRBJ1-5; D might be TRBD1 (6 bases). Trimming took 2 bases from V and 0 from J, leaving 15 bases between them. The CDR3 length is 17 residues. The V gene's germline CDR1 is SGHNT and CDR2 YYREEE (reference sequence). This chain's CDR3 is CASSLWWEGGSNQPQHF. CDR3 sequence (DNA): TGTGCCAGCAGCTTATGGTGGGAAGGGGGTAGCAATCAGCCCCAGCATTTT. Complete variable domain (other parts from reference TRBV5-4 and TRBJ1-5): ETGVTQSPTHLIKTRGQQVTLRCSSQSGHNTVSWYQQALGQGPQFIFQYYREEENGRGNFPPRFSGLQFPNYSSELNVNALELDDSALYLCASSLWWEGGSNQPQHFGDGTRLSIL.

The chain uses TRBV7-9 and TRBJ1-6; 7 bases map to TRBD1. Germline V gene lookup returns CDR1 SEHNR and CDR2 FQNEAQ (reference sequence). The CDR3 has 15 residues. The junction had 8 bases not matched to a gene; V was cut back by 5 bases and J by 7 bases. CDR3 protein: CASSLGQVGNSPLHF. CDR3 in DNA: TGTGCCAGCAGCCTCGGACAGGTTGGAAATTCACCCCTCCACTTT.

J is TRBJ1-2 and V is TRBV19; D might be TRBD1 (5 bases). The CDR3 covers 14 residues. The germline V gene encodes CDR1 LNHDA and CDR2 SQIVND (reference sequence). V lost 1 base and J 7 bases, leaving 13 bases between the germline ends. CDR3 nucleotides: TGTGCCAGTAGTATAGTACCCAGGGACCCTGGCTACACCTTC. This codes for CASSIVPRDPGYTF.

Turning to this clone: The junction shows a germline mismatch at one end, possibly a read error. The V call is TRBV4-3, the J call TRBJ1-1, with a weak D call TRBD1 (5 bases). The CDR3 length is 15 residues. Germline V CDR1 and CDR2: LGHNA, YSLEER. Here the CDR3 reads CANSQDWGRNTEAFF. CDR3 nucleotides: TGCGCCAACAGCCAAGATTGGGGGAGGAACACTGAAGCTTTCTTT.

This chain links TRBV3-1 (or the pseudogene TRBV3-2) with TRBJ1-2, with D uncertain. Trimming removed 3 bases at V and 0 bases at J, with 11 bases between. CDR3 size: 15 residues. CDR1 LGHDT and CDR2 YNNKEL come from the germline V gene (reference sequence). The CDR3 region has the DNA TGTGCCAGCAGCCATGGTAGGGCCGCTAACTATGGCTACACCTTC. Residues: CASSHGRAANYGYTF.

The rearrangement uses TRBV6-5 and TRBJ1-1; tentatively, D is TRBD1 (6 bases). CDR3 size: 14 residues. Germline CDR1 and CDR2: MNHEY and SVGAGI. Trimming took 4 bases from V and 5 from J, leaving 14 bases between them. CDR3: CASSSTGLSTEAFF. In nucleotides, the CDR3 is TGTGCCAGCAGTTCCACAGGGTTGAGTACTGAAGCTTTCTTT.

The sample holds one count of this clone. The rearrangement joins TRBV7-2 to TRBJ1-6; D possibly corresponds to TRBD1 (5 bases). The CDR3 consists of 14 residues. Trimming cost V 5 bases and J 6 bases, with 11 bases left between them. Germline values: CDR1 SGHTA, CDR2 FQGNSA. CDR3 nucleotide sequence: TGTGCCAGCAGCCCGGACACAATTAATTCACCCCTCCACTTT. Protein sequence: CASSPDTINSPLHF. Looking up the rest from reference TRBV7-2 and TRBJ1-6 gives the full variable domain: GAGVSQSPSNKVTEKGKDVELRCDPISGHTALYWYRQSLGQGLEFLIYFQGNSAPDKSGLPSDRFSAERTGGSVSTLTIQRTQQEDSAVYLCASSPDTINSPLHFGNGTRLTVT.

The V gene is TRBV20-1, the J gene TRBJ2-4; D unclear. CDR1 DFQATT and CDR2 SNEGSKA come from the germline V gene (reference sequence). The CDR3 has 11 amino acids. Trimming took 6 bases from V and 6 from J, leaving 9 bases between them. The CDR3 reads CSAFLRNIQYF. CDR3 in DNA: TGCAGTGCCTTCTTGCGAAACATTCAGTACTTC.

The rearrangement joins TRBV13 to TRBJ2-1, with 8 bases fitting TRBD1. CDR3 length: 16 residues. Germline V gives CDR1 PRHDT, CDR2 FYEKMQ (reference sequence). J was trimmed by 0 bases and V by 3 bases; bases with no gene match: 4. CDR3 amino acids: CASSFRGQSSYNEQFF. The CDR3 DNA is TGTGCCAGCAGCTTCAGGGGGCAAAGCTCCTACAATGAGCAGTTCTTC. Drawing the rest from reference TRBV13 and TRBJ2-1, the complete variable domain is AAGVIQSPRHLIKEKRETATLKCYPIPRHDTVYWYQQGPGQDPQFLISFYEKMQSDKGSIPDRFSAQQFSDYHSELNMSSLELGDSALYFCASSFRGQSSYNEQFFGPGTRLTVL.

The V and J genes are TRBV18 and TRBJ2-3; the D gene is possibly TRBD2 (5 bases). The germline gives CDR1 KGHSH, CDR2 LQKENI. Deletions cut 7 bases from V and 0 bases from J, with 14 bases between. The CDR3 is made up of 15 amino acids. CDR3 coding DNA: TGTGCCAGCTTCCTCCGGGGAGCTAGCACAGATACGCAGTATTTT. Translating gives CASFLRGASTDTQYF.

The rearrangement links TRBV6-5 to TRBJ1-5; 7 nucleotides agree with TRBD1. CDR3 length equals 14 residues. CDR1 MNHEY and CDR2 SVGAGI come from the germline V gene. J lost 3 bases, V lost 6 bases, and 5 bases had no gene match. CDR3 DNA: TGTGCCAGCAGGGACAGGAGCTTCAATCAGCCCCAGCATTTT. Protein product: CASRDRSFNQPQHF.

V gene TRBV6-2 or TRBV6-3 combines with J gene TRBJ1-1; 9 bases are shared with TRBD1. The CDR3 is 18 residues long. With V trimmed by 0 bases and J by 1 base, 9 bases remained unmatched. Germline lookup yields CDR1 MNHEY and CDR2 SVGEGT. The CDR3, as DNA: TGTGCCAGCAGTTACTCGCGGGACAGGGTGTATGAGAACACTGAAGCTTTCTTT. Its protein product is CASSYSRDRVYENTEAFF.

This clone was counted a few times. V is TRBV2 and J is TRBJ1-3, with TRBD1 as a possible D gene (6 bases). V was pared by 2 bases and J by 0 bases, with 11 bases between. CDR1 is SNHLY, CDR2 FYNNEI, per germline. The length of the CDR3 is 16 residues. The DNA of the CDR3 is TGTGCCAGCAGTGAATTCGGCAGGGGCTCTGGAAACACCATATATTTT. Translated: CASSEFGRGSGNTIYF.

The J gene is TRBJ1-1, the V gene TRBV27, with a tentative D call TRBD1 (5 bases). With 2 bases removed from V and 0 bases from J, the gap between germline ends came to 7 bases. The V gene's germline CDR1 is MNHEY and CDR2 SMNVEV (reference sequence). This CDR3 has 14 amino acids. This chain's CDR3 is CASSLQGVNTEAFF. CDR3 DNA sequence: TGTGCCAGCAGTTTACAGGGAGTGAACACTGAAGCTTTCTTT.

The CDR3 DNA follows: TGCGCCAGCAGCCAAGACGGGACACCAAACACCGGGGAGCTGTTTTTT. Translating gives CASSQDGTPNTGELFF. The V call is TRBV4-3, the J call TRBJ2-2; tentatively, D is TRBD1 (6 bases). The germline gives CDR1 LGHNA, CDR2 YSLEER. This CDR3 has 16 residues. The germline V and J ends were trimmed by 0 bases and 2 bases, with 10 bases remaining between them.

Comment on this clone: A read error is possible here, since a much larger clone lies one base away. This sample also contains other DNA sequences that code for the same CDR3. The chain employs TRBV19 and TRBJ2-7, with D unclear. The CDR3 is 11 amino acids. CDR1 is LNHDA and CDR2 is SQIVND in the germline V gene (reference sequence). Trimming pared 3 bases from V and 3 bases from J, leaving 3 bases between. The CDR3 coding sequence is TGTGCCAGTAGTATCGGCTACGAGCAGTACTTC. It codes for CASSIGYEQYF. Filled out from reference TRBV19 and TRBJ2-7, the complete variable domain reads DGGITQSPKYLFRKEGQNVTLSCEQNLNHDAMYWYRQDPGQGLRLIYYSQIVNDFQKGDIAEGYSVSREKKESFPLTVTSAQKNPTAFYLCASSIGYEQYFGPGTRLTVT.

CDR3 DNA: TGTGCCAGCAGCTCTCGTCCCGGGGGGGCATCAGATACGCAGTATTTT. This sequence encodes CASSSRPGGASDTQYF. The genes are TRBV3-1 (or the pseudogene TRBV3-2) and TRBJ2-3, with TRBD2 matching 8 bases. Losses at the gene ends were 5 bases for V and 4 bases for J; bases not matched to a gene: 11. CDR1 and CDR2 (germline): LGHDT, YNNKEL (reference sequence). This CDR3 has 16 amino acids.

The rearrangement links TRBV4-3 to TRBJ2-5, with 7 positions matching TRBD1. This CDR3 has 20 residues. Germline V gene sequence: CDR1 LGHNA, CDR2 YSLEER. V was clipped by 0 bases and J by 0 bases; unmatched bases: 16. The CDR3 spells CASSQDLARTGVRNQETQYF. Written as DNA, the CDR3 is TGCGCCAGCAGCCAAGACTTGGCCAGAACAGGGGTGAGAAACCAAGAGACCCAGTACTTC.

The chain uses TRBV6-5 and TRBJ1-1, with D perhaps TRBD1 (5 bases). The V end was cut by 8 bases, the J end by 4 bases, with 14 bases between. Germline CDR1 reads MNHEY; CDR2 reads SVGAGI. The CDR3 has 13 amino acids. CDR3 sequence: CASPPWGSTEAFF. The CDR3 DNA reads TGTGCCAGCCCACCGTGGGGGTCCACTGAAGCTTTCTTT.

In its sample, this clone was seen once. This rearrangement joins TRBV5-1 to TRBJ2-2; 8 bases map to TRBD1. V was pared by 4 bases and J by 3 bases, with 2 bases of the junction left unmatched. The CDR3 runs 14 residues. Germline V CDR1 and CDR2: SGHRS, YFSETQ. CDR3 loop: CASSAGGYTGELFF. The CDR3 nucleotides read TGCGCCAGCAGCGCAGGGGGCTACACCGGGGAGCTGTTTTTT.

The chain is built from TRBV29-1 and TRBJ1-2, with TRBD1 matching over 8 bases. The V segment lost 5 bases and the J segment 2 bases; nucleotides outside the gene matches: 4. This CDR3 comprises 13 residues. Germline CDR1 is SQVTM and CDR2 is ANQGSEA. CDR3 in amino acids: CSVKDRENYGYTF. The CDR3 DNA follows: TGCAGCGTTAAGGACAGGGAAAACTATGGCTACACCTTC.

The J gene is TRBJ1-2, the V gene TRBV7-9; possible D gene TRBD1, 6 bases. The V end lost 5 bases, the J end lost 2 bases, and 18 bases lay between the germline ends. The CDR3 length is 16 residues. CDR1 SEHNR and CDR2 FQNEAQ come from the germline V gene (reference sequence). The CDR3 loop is CASSARPGQKNYGYTF. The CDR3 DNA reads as TGTGCCAGCAGCGCCCGGCCTGGACAGAAGAACTATGGCTACACCTTC.

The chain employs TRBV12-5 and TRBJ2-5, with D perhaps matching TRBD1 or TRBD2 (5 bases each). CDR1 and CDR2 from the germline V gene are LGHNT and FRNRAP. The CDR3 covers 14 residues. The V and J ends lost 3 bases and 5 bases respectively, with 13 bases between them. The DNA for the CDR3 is TGTGCTAGTGGTTTTGGGGGTACGGAGGAGACCCAGTACTTC. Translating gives CASGFGGTEETQYF.

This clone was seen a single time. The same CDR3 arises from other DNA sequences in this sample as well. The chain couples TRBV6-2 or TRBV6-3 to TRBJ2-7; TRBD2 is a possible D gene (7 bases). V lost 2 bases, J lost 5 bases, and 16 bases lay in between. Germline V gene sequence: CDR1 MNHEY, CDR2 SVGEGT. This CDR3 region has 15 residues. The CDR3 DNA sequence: TGTGCCAGCAGTTACGGGACGGGGGGCAGGGACGAGCAGTACTTC. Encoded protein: CASSYGTGGRDEQYF.

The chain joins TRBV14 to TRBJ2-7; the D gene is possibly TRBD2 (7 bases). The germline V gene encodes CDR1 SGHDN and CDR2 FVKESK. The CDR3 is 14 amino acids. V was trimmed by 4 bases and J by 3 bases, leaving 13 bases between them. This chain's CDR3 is CASSLGRGGYEQYF. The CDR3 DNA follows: TGTGCCAGCAGCCTCGGAAGGGGGGGCTACGAGCAGTACTTC.